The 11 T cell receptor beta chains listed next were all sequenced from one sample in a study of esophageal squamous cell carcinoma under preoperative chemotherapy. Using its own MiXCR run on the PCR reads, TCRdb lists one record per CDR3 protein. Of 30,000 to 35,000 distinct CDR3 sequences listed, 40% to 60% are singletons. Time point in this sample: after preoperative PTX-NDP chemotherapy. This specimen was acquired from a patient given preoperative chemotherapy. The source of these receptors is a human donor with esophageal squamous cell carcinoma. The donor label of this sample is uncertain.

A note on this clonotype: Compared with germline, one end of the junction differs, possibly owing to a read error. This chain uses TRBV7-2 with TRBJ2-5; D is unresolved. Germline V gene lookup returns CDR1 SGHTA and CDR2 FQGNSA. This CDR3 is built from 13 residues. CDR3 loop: CASSPSQAETLNF. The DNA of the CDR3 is TGTGCCAGCAGCCCCAGCCAGGCGGAGACCCTGAACTTC.

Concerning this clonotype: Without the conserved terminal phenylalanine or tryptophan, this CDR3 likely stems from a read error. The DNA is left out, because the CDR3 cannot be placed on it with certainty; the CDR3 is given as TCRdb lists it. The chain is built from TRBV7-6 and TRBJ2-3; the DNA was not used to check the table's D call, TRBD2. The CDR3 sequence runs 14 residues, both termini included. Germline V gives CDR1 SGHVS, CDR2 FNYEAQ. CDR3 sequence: CASSLGTGRTTRYL.

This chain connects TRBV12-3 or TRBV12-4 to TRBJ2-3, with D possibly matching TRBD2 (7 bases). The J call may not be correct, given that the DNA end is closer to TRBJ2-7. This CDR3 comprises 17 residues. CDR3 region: CASSRGWGGRRTDTQYF. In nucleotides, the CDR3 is TGTGCCAGCAGTCGCGGCTGGGGGGGGCGTCGCACAGACACGCAGTACTTC.

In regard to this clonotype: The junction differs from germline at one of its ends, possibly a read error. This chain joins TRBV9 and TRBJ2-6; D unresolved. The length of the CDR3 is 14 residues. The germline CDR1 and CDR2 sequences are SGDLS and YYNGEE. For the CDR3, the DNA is TGTGCCAGCAGCGTAGGGCAGGTTCCCTACGAGCAGTTTTTC. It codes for CASSVGQVPYEQFF.

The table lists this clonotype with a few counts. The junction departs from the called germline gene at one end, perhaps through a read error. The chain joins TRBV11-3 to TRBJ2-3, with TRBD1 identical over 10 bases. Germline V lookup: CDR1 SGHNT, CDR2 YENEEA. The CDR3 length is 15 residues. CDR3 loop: CASSPRQGAQDTQYF. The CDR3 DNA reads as TGTGCCAGCAGCCCCAGACAGGGGGCCCAAGATACCCAGTATTTT.

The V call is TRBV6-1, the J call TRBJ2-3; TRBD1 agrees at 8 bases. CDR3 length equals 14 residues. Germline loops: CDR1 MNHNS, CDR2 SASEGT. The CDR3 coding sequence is TGTGGCGGCAGGGGGCGGGGAACCACAGACACTCAGTATTTT. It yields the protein CGGRGRGTTDTQYF.

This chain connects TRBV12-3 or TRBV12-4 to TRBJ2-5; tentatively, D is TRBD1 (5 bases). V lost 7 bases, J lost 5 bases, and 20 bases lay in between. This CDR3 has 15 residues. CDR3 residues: CASTSGPDVGETQYF. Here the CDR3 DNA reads TGTGCCAGCACCTCAGGGCCCGACGTCGGGGAGACCCAGTACTTC.

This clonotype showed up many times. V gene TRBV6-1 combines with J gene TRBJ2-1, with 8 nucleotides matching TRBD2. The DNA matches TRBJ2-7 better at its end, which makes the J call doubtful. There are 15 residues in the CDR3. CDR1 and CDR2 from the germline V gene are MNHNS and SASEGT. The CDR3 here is CASSPGTRSYNEQYF. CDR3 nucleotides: TGTGCCAGCAGTCCCGGGACTAGATCTTACAATGAGCAGTACTTC.

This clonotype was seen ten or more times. Here the CDR3 DNA reads TGTGCCAGCAGCACCACGGATTACAATGAGCAGTTCTTC. Its protein product is CASSTTDYNEQFF. V gene TRBV7-3 combines with J gene TRBJ2-1; D is unclear. In germline, CDR1 is SGHTA, CDR2 FQGTGA. Trimming removed 5 bases from V and 4 bases from J, with 9 bases in between. The CDR3 length is 13 residues. Combining the CDR3 with reference TRBV7-3 and TRBJ2-1 gives the whole variable domain GAGVSQTPSNKVTEKGKYVELRCDPISGHTALYWYRQSLGQGPEFLIYFQGTGAADDSGLPNDRFFAVRPEGSVSTLKIQRTERGDSAVYLCASSTTDYNEQFFGPGTRLTVL.

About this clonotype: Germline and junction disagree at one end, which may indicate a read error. The CDR3 nucleotides are TGTGCCAGGAGCTCTGGGGCCAACACCCAGTCCTTC. This encodes CARSSGANTQSF. The chain uses TRBV7-9 and TRBJ2-5; TRBD1 might be the D (5 bases). CDR1 is SEHNR and CDR2 is FQNEAQ in the germline V gene (reference sequence). The CDR3 spans 12 residues. Full variable domain (rest looked up from reference TRBV7-9 and TRBJ2-5): DTGVSQNPRHKITKRGQNVTFRCDPISEHNRLYWYRQTLGQGPEFLTYFQNEAQLEKSRLLSDRFSAERPKGSFSTLEIQRTEQGDSAMYLCARSSGANTQSFGPGTRLLVL.

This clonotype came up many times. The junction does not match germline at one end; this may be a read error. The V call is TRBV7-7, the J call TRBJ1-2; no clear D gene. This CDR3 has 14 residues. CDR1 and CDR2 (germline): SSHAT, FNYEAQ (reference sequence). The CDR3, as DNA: TGTGCTAGCAAGTCGGGGATATGGAACTATGGCTACACCTTC. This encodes CASKSGIWNYGYTF.